The 6 T cell receptor beta chains below all came from one sample that was sequenced in a study of T cell repertoires in cytomegalovirus infection. TCRdb redid the calling of the reads with MiXCR, one entry per CDR3 protein. The sample contains roughly 570,000 distinct CDR3 sequences, 40% of which appear only once. No cognate antigen is known for these TCRs. The sample here was cultured PBMCs, taken from culture after CMV antigen stimulation. Source of these receptors: a human donor in good health (CMV status not recorded). Some clones in this sample may be carry-over from other donors' samples.

In its sample, this clonotype was seen a few times. V is TRBV12-3 or TRBV12-4 and J is TRBJ2-5, with TRBD2 identical over 10 bases. Germline trimming cut 4 bases from V and 2 bases from J; bases unmatched to any gene: 13. There are 18 residues in the CDR3. The CDR3 is CASSSAGGLRLGQETQYF. Here the CDR3 DNA reads TGTGCCAGCAGTTCAGCGGGGGGGCTCCGTTTGGGACAAGAGACCCAGTACTTC.

The V call is TRBV28, the J call TRBJ2-1; D is perhaps TRBD1 (6 bases). Between the trimmed V and J ends, which lost 3 bases and 10 bases, there was a span of 19 bases. Germline V gene sequence: CDR1 MDHEN, CDR2 SYDVKM. The CDR3 is made up of 15 amino acids. The CDR3 DNA is TGTGCCAGCAGTTTGGTGGGGGCAGGATTGGCGGAGCAGTTCTTC. It yields the protein CASSLVGAGLAEQFF.

The chain has TRBV7-9 and TRBJ1-1; D might be TRBD1 (5 bases). This CDR3 has 14 residues. Trimming removed 5 bases at V and 3 bases at J, with 13 bases between. In germline, CDR1 is SEHNR, CDR2 FQNEAQ (reference sequence). CDR3 region: CASSRGIGHTEAFF. The CDR3 nucleotides read TGTGCCAGCAGCAGGGGTATCGGGCACACTGAAGCTTTCTTT.

This clonotype occurred a few times. The V call is TRBV12-3 or TRBV12-4, the J call TRBJ2-2; D remains ambiguous. The CDR3 runs to 16 residues. Trimming stripped 5 bases from V and 3 bases from J, with 16 bases between. The CDR3, as DNA: TGTGCCAGCAGTATCCGGTTGGGCGTCGACACCGGGGAGCTGTTTTTT. Translated: CASSIRLGVDTGELFF.

This clonotype was counted at least ten times. The V call is TRBV7-2, the J call TRBJ1-5; no firm D call. Germline CDR1 and CDR2: SGHTA and FQGNSA. V dropped 1 base and J dropped 0 bases, with 1 base sitting between them. This CDR3 region has 13 residues. The CDR3 DNA sequence: TGTGCCAGCAGCTTAGTTAGCAATCAGCCCCAGCATTTT. It is translated as CASSLVSNQPQHF.

The chain carries TRBV7-9 and TRBJ1-5; 12 nucleotides agree with TRBD1. This CDR3 has 15 residues. V dropped 3 bases and J dropped 6; count of bases not matched to a gene: 3. Germline V gene data show CDR1 as SEHNR and CDR2 as FQNEAQ (reference sequence). The CDR3 sequence is CASSFEGQGAQPQHF. The DNA for the CDR3 is TGTGCCAGCAGCTTCGAGGGACAGGGGGCTCAGCCCCAGCATTTT.